The TCR beta chain described here comes from a study of PD-1 blockade in classical Hodgkin lymphoma. General study points: Complete responders possessed baseline diversity comparable to newly diagnosed patients. Diminished baseline TCR diversity has been reported in newly diagnosed patients relative to healthy donors.

TCRdb keeps only in-frame clones here, not all; method: immunoSEQ multiplex PCR. The sample includes more than 40,000 clones, about 88% of them seen just once. As regards this clone: Its antigen is still unknown. Other nucleotide sequences in the sample specify the same CDR3.

Germline-derived CDR1 and CDR2 are SQVTM and ANQGSEA. The CDR3 extends over 10 amino acids. V shed 4 bases and J shed 4 bases, with 3 bases lying between them. Relapse was seen in all patients after autologous stem cell transplantation, and brentuximab vedotin exposure was variable. Patients showed best responses of complete response, partial response or progressive disease. The sequence derives from a human donor with classical Hodgkin lymphoma. The chain is built from TRBV29-1 and TRBJ2-3; D is unclear. The material sequenced was peripheral blood mononuclear cells (PBMCs), taken at baseline. CDR3 coding DNA: TGCAGCGTTGTCCCAGATACGCAGTATTTT. The encoded protein is CSVVPDTQYF.